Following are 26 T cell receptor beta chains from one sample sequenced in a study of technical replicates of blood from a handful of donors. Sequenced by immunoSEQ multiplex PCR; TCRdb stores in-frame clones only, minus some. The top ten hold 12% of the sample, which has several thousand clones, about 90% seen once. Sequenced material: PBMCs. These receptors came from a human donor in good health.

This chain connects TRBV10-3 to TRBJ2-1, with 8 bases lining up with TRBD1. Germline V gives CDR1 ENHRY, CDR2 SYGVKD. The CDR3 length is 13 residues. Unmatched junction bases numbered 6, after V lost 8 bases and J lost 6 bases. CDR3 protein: CAISGQGSNEQFF. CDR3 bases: TGTGCCATCTCAGGACAGGGTTCCAATGAGCAGTTCTTC.

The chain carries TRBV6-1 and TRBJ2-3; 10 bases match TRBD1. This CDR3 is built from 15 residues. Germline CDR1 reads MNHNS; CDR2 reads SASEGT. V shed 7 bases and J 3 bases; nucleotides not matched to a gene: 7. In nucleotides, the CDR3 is TGTGCCAGCACGTCCGGGACAGGGGAAACAGATACGCAGTATTTT. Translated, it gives CASTSGTGETDTQYF.

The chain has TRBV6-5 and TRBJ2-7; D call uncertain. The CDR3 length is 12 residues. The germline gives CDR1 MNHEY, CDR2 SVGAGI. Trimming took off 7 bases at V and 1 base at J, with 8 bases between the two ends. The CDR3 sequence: CASTNTSYEQYF. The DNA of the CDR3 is TGTGCCAGCACCAACACATCCTACGAGCAGTACTTC.

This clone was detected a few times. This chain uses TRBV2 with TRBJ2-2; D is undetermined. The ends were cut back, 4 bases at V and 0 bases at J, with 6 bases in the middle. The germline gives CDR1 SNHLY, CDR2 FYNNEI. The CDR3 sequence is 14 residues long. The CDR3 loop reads CASSGPANTGELFF. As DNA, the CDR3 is TGTGCCAGCAGTGGTCCAGCGAACACCGGGGAGCTGTTTTTT.

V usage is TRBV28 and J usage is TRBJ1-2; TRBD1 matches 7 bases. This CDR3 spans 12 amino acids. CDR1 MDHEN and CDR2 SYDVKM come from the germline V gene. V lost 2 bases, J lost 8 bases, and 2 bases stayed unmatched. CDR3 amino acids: CASSLEQGGYTF. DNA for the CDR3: TGTGCCAGCAGTTTAGAACAGGGGGGCTACACCTTC.

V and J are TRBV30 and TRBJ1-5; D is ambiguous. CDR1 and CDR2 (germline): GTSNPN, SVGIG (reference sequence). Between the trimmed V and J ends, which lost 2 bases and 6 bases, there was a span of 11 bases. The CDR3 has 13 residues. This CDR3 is CAWSREGGQPQHF. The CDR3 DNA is TGTGCCTGGAGTCGGGAAGGCGGTCAGCCCCAGCATTTT.

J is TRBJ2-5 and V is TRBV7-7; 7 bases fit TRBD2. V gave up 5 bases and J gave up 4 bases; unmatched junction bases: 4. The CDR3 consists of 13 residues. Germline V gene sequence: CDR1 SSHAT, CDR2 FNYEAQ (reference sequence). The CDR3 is CASSPTSVETQYF. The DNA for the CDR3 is TGTGCCAGCAGCCCCACTAGCGTAGAGACCCAGTACTTC.

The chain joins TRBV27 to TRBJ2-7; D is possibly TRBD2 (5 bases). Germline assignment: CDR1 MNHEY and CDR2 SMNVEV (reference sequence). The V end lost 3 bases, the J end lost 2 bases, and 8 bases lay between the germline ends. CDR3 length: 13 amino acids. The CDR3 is CASSFSGTYEQYF. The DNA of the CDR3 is TGTGCCAGCAGTTTTTCGGGGACCTACGAGCAGTACTTC.

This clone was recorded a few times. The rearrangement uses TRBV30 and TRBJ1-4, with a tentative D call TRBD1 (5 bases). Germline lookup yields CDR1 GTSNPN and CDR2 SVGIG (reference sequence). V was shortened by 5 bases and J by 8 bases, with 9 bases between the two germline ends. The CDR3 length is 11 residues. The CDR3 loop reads CAWSGGEKLFF. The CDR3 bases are TGTGCCTGGTCCGGGGGGGAAAAACTGTTTTTT.

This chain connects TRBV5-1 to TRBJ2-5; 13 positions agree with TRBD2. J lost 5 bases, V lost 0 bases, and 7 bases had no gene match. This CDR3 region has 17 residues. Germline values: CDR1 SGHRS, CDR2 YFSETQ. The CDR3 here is CASSLEPGLAGRETQYF. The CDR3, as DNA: TGCGCCAGCAGCTTGGAGCCGGGACTAGCGGGAAGGGAGACCCAGTACTTC.

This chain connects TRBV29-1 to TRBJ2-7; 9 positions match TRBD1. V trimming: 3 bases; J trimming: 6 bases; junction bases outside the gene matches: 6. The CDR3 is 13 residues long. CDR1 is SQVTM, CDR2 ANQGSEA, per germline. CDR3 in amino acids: CSVEEGQGGEQYF. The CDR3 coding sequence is TGCAGCGTTGAGGAGGGACAGGGAGGCGAGCAGTACTTC.

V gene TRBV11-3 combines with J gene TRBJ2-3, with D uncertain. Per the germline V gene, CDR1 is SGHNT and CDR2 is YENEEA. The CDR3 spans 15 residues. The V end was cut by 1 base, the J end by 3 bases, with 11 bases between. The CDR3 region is CASSLGIKLTDTQYF. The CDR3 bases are TGTGCCAGCAGCTTAGGTATTAAGCTGACAGATACGCAGTATTTT.

The CDR3 bases are TGTGCCAGCAGCTTAGCGAGCGGGACCGGGGAGCTGTTTTTT. It is translated as CASSLASGTGELFF. The chain combines TRBV7-2 with TRBJ2-2, with D possibly being TRBD2 (6 bases). CDR1 and CDR2 from the germline V gene are SGHTA and FQGNSA. Trimming cost V 0 bases and J 5 bases, with 7 bases left between them. The CDR3 is made up of 14 amino acids.

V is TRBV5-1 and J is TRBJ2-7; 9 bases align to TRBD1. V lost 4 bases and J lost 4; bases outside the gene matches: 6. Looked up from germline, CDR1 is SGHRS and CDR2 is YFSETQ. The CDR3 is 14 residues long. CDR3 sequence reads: CASSGGQGPYEQYF. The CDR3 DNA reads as TGCGCCAGCAGCGGGGGACAGGGTCCTTACGAGCAGTACTTC.

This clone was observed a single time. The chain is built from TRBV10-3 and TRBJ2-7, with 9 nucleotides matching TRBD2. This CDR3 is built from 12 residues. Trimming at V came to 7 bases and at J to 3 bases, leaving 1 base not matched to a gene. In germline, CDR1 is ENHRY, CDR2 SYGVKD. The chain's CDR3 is CAITSGNYEQYF. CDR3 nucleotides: TGTGCCATCACTAGCGGGAACTACGAGCAGTACTTC.

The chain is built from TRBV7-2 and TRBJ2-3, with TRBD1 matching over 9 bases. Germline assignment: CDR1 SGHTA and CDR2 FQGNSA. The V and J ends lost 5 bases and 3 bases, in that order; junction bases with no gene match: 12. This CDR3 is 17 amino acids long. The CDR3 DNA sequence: TGTGCCAGCAGCCTCGCCGGGACAGGGTTGCCGACAGATACGCAGTATTTT. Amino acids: CASSLAGTGLPTDTQYF.

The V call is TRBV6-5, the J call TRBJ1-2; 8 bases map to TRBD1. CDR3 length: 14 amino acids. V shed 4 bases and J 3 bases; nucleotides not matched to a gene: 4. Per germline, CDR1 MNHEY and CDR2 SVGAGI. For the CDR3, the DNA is TGTGCCAGCAGTTTGGACAGGGAAGACTATGGCTACACCTTC. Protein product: CASSLDREDYGYTF.

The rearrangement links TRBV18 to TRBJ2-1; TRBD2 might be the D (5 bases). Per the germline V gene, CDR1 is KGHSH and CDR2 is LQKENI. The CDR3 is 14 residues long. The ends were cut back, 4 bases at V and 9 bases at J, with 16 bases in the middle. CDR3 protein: CASSLEIPRGEQFF. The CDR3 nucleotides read TGTGCCAGCTCACTAGAGATCCCTCGGGGTGAGCAGTTCTTC.

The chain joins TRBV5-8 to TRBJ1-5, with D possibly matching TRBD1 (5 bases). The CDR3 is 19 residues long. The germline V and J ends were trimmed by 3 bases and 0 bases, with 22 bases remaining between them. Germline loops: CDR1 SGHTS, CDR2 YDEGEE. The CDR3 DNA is TGTGCCAGCAGCTCCTTGCTGGGACTCGGATCCTATAGCAATCAGCCCCAGCATTTT. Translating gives CASSSLLGLGSYSNQPQHF.

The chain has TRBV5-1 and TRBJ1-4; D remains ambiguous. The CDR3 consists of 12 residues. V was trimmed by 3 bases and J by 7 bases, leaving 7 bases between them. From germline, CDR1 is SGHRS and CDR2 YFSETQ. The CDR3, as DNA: TGCGCCAGCAGCTCCGGGAGTGAAAAACTGTTTTTT. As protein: CASSSGSEKLFF.

This chain's CDR3 is CASRLAGGVGNIQYF. CDR3 DNA: TGTGCCAGCAGACTAGCGGGAGGGGTAGGAAACATTCAGTACTTC. The chain combines TRBV6-5 with TRBJ2-4, with 13 bases identical to TRBD2. The V gene's germline CDR1 is MNHEY and CDR2 SVGAGI. There are 15 residues in the CDR3. Losses at the gene ends were 6 bases for V and 6 bases for J; bases not matched to a gene: 5.

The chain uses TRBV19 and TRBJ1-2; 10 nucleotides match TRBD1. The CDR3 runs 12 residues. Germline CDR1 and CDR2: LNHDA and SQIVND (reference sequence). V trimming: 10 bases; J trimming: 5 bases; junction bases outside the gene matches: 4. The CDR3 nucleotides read TGTGCCACTAGGACAGGGGGTTATGGCTACACCTTC. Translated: CATRTGGYGYTF.

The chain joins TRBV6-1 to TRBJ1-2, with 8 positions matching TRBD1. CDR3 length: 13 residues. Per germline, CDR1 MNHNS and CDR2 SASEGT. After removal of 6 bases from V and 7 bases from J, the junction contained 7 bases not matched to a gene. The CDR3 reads CASRDRVDGGYTF. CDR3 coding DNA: TGTGCCAGCAGGGACAGGGTAGATGGTGGCTACACCTTC.

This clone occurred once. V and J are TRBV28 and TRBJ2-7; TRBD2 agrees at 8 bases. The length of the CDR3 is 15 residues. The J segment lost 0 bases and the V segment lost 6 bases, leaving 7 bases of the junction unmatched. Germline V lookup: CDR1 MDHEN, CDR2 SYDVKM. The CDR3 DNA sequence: TGTGCCAGCAGCTTGCGGGGGGCCGACTCCTACGAGCAGTACTTC. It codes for CASSLRGADSYEQYF. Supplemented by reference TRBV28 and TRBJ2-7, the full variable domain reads DVKVTQSSRYLVKRTGEKVFLECVQDMDHENMFWYRQDPGLGLRLIYFSYDVKMKEKGDIPEGYSVSREKKERFSLILESASTNQTSMYLCASSLRGADSYEQYFGPGTRLTVT.

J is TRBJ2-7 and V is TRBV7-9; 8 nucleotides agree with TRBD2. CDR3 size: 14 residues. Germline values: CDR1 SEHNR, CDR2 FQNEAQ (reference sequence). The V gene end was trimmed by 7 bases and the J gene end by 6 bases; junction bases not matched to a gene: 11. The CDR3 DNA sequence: TGTGCCAGCACCCCGGGGGGGGGTAGCGTCGAGCAGTACTTC. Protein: CASTPGGGSVEQYF.

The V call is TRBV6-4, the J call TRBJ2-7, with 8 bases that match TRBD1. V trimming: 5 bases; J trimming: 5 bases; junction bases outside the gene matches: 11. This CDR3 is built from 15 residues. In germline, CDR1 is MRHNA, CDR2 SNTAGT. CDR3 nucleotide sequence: TGTGCCAGCAGTCCAGGAGGGGCAGGGGGCGACGAGCAGTACTTC. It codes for CASSPGGAGGDEQYF.